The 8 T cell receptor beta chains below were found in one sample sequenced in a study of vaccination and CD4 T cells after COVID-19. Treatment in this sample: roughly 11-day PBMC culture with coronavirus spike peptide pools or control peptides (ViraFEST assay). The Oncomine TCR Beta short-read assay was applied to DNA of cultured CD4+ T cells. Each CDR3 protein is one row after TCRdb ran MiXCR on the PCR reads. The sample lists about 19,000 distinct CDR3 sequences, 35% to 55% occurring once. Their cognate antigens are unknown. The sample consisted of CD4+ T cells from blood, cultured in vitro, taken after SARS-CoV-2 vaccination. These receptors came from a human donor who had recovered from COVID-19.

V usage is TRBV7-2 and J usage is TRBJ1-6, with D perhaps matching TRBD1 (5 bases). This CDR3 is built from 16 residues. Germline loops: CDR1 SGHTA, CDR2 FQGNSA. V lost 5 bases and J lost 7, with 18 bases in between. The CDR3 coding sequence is TGTGCCAGCAGCATTCTTCCAGGGACGGAAAATTCACCCCTCCACTTT. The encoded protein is CASSILPGTENSPLHF.

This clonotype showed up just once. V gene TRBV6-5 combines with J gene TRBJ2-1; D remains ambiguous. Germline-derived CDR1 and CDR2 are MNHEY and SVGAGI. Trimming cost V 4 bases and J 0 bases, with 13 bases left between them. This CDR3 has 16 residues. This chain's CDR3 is CASSSSEASSYNEQFF. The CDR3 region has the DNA TGTGCCAGCAGTTCCTCGGAAGCGAGCTCCTACAATGAGCAGTTCTTC.

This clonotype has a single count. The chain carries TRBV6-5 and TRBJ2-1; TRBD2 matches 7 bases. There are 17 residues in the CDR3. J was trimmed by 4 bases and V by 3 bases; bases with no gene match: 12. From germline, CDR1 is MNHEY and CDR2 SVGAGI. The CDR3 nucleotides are TGTGCCAGCAGTTATCACTCTAGCGGACTCTTGTACAATGAGCAGTTCTTC. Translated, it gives CASSYHSSGLLYNEQFF.

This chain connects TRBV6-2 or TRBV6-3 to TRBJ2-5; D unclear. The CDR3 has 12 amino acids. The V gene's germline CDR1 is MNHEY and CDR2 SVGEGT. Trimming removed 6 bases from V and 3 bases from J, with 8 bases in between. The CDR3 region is CASSNSKETQYF. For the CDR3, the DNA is TGTGCCAGCAGCAATAGTAAAGAGACCCAGTACTTC.

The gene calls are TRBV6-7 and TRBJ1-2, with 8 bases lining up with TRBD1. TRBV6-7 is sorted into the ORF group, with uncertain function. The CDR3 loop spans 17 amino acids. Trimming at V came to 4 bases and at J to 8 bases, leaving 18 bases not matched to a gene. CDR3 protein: CASSCSLRTGYFRGYTF. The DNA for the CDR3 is TGTGCCAGCAGTTGCTCGCTTAGGACAGGGTACTTTCGAGGCTACACCTTC.

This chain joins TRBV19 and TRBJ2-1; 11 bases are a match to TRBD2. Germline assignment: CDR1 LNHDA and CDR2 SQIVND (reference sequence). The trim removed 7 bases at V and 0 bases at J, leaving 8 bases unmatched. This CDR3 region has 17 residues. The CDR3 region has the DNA TGTGCCAGTATGGGGACTAGCGGATTAATCTCCTACAATGAGCAGTTCTTC. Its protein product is CASMGTSGLISYNEQFF.

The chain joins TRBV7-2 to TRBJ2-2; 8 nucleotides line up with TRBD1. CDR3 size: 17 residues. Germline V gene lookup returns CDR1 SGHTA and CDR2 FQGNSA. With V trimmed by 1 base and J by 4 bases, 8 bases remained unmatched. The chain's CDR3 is CASSLDPRQGSTGELFF. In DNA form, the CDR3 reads TGTGCCAGCAGCTTAGATCCCCGACAGGGGTCCACCGGGGAGCTGTTTTTT.

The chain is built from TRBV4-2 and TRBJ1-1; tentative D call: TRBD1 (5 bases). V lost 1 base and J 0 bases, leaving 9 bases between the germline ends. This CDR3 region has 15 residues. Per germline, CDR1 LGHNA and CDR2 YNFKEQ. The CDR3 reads CASSQGGRMNTEAFF. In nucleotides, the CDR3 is TGTGCCAGCAGCCAAGGGGGCAGGATGAACACTGAAGCTTTCTTT.